The subject of this entry is one TCR beta chain. This CDR3 region has 20 residues. CDR1 and CDR2 (germline): MGHRA, YSYEKL. After removal of 3 bases from V and 5 bases from J, the junction contained 13 bases not matched to a gene. This entry belongs to a study of T cell changes during pregnancy in multiple sclerosis. The table came from immunoSEQ multiplex PCR; TCRdb's copy has only in-frame clones and leaves some out. The table has about 65,000 clones, 80% to 95% seen once. The sequences come from CD8+ T cells from peripheral blood mononuclear cells, collected in the third trimester of pregnancy. This receptor was identified in a female donor in good health, enrolled as a control in a pregnancy study. The rearrangement joins TRBV4-1 to TRBJ2-2, with TRBD2 matching 15 bases. Here the CDR3 reads CASSHRISGTSGGRTGELFF. The CDR3 DNA reads as TGCGCCAGCAGCCACCGAATTTCCGGGACTAGCGGGGGGAGGACCGGGGAGCTGTTTTTT.